This is a list of T cell receptor beta chains from one sample in a study of blood T cell repertoires in COVID-19. Libraries were prepared by immunoSEQ multiplex PCR; TCRdb keeps only in-frame clonotypes and omits some of them. The data hold over 100,000 clones, with over 65% observed a single time. The sample was peripheral blood. The receptors derive from a woman aged 55-70 years with acute or convalescent COVID-19. The CDR3 runs from the conserved cysteine through the conserved F or W. Each record gives: clone size, J gene, V gene, D gene, CDR3 protein, CDR3 DNA. The D gene is left open where the match is weak. Size tells how often a clone was seen (once, few, many) or the class of an expanded clone, and some rows leave it out.

>-|TRBJ1-2|TRBV5-1|TRBD1
CASSPQGTFYGYTF
TGCGCCAGCTCCCCACAGGGGACATTTTATGGCTACACCTTC
>-|TRBJ1-1|TRBV2|-
CASSEVRAGNTEAFF
TGTGCCAGCAGTGAAGTTCGCGCAGGGAACACTGAAGCTTTCTTT
>few|TRBJ1-1|TRBV9|-
CASSVGRLNTEAFF
TGTGCCAGCAGCGTAGGCAGGCTGAACACTGAAGCTTTCTTT
>-|TRBJ1-2|TRBV9|-
CASSVLSNYGYTF
TGTGCCAGCAGCGTACTTAGTAACTATGGCTACACCTTC
>-|TRBJ2-5|TRBV5-1|-
CASSLVGSWRETQYF
TGCGCCAGCAGCTTGGTCGGCAGTTGGAGAGAGACCCAGTACTTC
>-|TRBJ2-3|TRBV10-3|-
CAIRAGLLDTDTQYF
TGTGCCATTCGGGCGGGCCTATTGGACACAGATACGCAGTATTTT
>-|TRBJ1-6|TRBV13|TRBD1
CASSTSGTGNSPLHF
TGTGCCAGCAGCACCTCCGGGACAGGGAATTCACCCCTCCACTTT
>-|TRBJ1-1|TRBV28|-
CASSLSGDPNTEAFF
TGTGCCAGCAGTTTATCGGGGGATCCGAACACTGAAGCTTTCTTT
>-|TRBJ2-6|TRBV2|-
CASSEARAVLTF
TGTGCCAGCAGTGAAGCGCGGGCCGTCCTGACTTTC
>-|TRBJ2-1|TRBV7-2|TRBD2
CASSLEGGLGNEQFF
TGTGCCAGCAGCTTGGAGGGAGGGCTGGGGAATGAGCAGTTCTTC
>-|TRBJ2-5|TRBV3-1/TRBV3-2|TRBD2
CASSARVAGVQETQYF
TGTGCCAGCAGCGCCCGTGTGGCGGGGGTTCAAGAGACCCAGTACTTC
>-|TRBJ2-2|TRBV5-6|TRBD1
CASRLGQGMTGELFF
TGTGCCAGCAGGTTGGGACAGGGAATGACCGGGGAGCTGTTTTTT
>-|TRBJ1-1|TRBV24-1|TRBD1
CATRGQGNTEAFF
TGTGCCACCAGGGGACAGGGCAACACTGAAGCTTTCTTT
>-|TRBJ2-7|TRBV7-2|-
CASRMPGIEQYF
TGTGCCAGCAGGATGCCGGGGATCGAGCAGTACTTC
>-|TRBJ1-2|TRBV30|-
CAWSVGSWSYGYTF
TGTGCCTGGAGTGTAGGCTCCTGGAGCTATGGCTACACCTTC
>-|TRBJ1-6|TRBV5-5|-
CASSFGSSADSPLHF
TGTGCCAGCAGCTTTGGTTCCTCGGCGGATTCACCCCTCCACTTT
>-|TRBJ2-7|TRBV28|-
CASSLVSSYEQYF
TGTGCCAGCAGTTTGGTGAGCTCCTACGAGCAGTACTTC